This is a list of T cell receptor beta chains from one sample in a study of T cell responses to AZD1222 COVID-19 vaccine. The assay was immunoSEQ multiplex PCR, and TCRdb's table has in-frame clones only and misses some. This table holds around 60,000 clones, about 81% found once. Sample: peripheral blood, taken 28 days after the second AZD1222 dose. The source of these receptors is an adult who received the AZD1222 COVID-19 vaccine. Both conserved end residues are part of each CDR3. A D gene is named only where the DNA matches it firmly. Size values are once, few and many counts, or a class for expanded clones, and some rows have none.

clone_size	v_call	j_call	d_call	cdr3_length	cdr3_nt	cdr3_aa
NA	TRBV27	TRBJ2-7	TRBD2	15	TGTGCCAGCAGTCCGCTGACTAGCGGGAGTAGCGAGCAGTACTTC	CASSPLTSGSSEQYF
NA	TRBV9	TRBJ1-1	NA	15	TGTGCCAGCAGCGTAGGTGGGGGTCGAGAAACTGAAGCTTTCTTT	CASSVGGGRETEAFF
NA	TRBV7-2	TRBJ2-7	NA	15	TGTGCCAGCAGCTTACTCCCGACTTCATCCTACGAGCAGTACTTC	CASSLLPTSSYEQYF
NA	TRBV7-2	TRBJ2-7	NA	12	TGTGCCAGCAGCTTAGCAGGGTTGGAGCAGTACTTC	CASSLAGLEQYF
NA	TRBV7-9	TRBJ1-6	TRBD1	16	TGTGCCAGCAGCTACCGGGACAGGGGTAGTAATTCACCCCTCCACTTT	CASSYRDRGSNSPLHF
NA	TRBV11-2	TRBJ2-7	NA	15	TGTGCCAGCAGGAGATGGGGGGTAGGGACCTACGAGCAGTACTTC	CASRRWGVGTYEQYF
NA	TRBV7-6	TRBJ2-1	NA	15	TGTGCCAGCAGCTCCTCCCCGGACGGCTACAATGAGCAGTTCTTC	CASSSSPDGYNEQFF
few	TRBV7-9	TRBJ1-1	NA	13	TGTGCCAGCAGCTTAGGGGGTGGGGCTGAAGCTTTCTTT	CASSLGGGAEAFF
NA	TRBV19	TRBJ2-1	TRBD2	12	TGTGCCAGTAGTCGACTAGCTGGTGAGCAGTTCTTC	CASSRLAGEQFF
NA	TRBV28	TRBJ2-7	TRBD1	14	TGTGCCAGCACCGCAGGACAGGGGACTTCCGAGCAGTACTTC	CASTAGQGTSEQYF
NA	TRBV20-1	TRBJ2-7	NA	13	TGCAGTGCTAGTGAACAGGCTACCTACGAGCAGTACTTC	CSASEQATYEQYF
NA	TRBV5-1	TRBJ2-7	NA	14	TGCGCCAGCAGCCGGGACTTCGAGTCCTACGAGCAGTACTTC	CASSRDFESYEQYF
NA	TRBV29-1	TRBJ2-2	NA	15	TGCAGCGCCAGGACCGGGGACCCCCGAACCGGGGAGCTGTTTTTT	CSARTGDPRTGELFF
NA	TRBV19	TRBJ1-3	NA	15	TGTGCCAGTAGTATACAGCTTGGCAAACGCTCGGGCATATATTTT	CASSIQLGKRSGIYF
NA	TRBV9	TRBJ2-6	NA	16	TGTGCCAGCAGCGGCAGGGGGGCCTCTGGGGCCAACGTCCTGACTTTC	CASSGRGASGANVLTF
few	TRBV5-1	TRBJ2-3	NA	12	TGCGCCAGCTCCCGAGCGTCAGATACGCAGTATTTT	CASSRASDTQYF
NA	TRBV24-1	TRBJ1-2	NA	15	TGTGCCACCAGTGATTCGGGGCAGTCCAACTATGGCTACACCTTC	CATSDSGQSNYGYTF
NA	TRBV10-3	TRBJ1-4	NA	13	TGTGCCATCAGGTCAAGAGATAATGAAAAACTGTTTTTT	CAIRSRDNEKLFF
once	TRBV5-4	TRBJ1-4	TRBD1	15	TGTGCCAGCAGCACGGGGACAGGGAAGAATGAAAAACTGTTTTTT	CASSTGTGKNEKLFF
few	TRBV12-3/TRBV12-4	TRBJ2-7	TRBD1	13	TGTGCCAGCAGGAAAGACAGGGGAGGCGAGCAGTACTTC	CASRKDRGGEQYF
NA	TRBV5-4	TRBJ2-1	TRBD2	19	TGTGCCAGCAGCTTGGCGGGACTAGCTTCTTTCGGTACCTACAATGAGCAGTTCTTC	CASSLAGLASFGTYNEQFF
NA	TRBV5-5	TRBJ1-1	NA	14	TGTGCCAGCAGCTTGTCGTGGGGGAACACTGAAGCTTTCTTT	CASSLSWGNTEAFF
NA	TRBV5-1	TRBJ2-1	TRBD2	15	TGCGCCAGCAGCGTGGCTGGGACTAGAGGCGATGAGCAGTTCTTC	CASSVAGTRGDEQFF
NA	TRBV7-6	TRBJ1-5	NA	15	TGTGCCAGCAGCTTAGGAGCTTGGGGCAATCAGCCCCAGCATTTT	CASSLGAWGNQPQHF
NA	TRBV30	TRBJ2-2	NA	13	TGTGCCTGGAGTTCACATCCGACCGGGGAGCTGTTTTTT	CAWSSHPTGELFF
NA	TRBV25-1	TRBJ1-3	NA	16	TGTGCCAGCAGTGGACTAGATCTAGGGTCTGGAAACACCATATATTTT	CASSGLDLGSGNTIYF
few	TRBV25-1	TRBJ2-4	NA	16	TGTGCCAGCAGCGCTCGTTCGGGTCTGGCCAAAAACATTCAGTACTTC	CASSARSGLAKNIQYF
NA	TRBV7-9	TRBJ1-1	NA	11	TGTGCCAGCAGTCTCAACTTAGTAGCTTTCTTT	CASSLNLVAFF
NA	TRBV11-2	TRBJ2-2	NA	12	TGTGCCAGCAGCTTGAACACCGGGGAGCTGTTTTTT	CASSLNTGELFF
NA	TRBV23-1	TRBJ1-6	NA	13	TGCGCCAGCAGTGGGGCCCCTAGTTCACCCCTCCACTTT	CASSGAPSSPLHF
NA	TRBV18	TRBJ2-7	NA	12	TGTGCCAGCTCACCAGCGGACTACGAGCAGTACTTC	CASSPADYEQYF
NA	TRBV2	TRBJ1-5	NA	14	TGTGCCAGCAGTGAAGAGGACGACTTTGGGCCCCAGCATTTT	CASSEEDDFGPQHF
NA	TRBV5-6	TRBJ2-7	TRBD2	14	TGTGCCAGCAGAAGGACTAGCGGGATCTACGAGCAGTACTTC	CASRRTSGIYEQYF
once	TRBV5-6	TRBJ1-2	TRBD1	14	TGTGCCAGCAGCGTAGACAGGGGGACGCGAGGCTACACCTTC	CASSVDRGTRGYTF
NA	TRBV9	TRBJ1-3	NA	16	TGTGCCAGCAGCGTAGAATGGGGGGGCTCTGGAAACACCATATATTTT	CASSVEWGGSGNTIYF
NA	TRBV6-5	TRBJ2-7	NA	15	TGTGCCAGCAGTCCCTTAGCGACTGTCACCTACGAGCAGTACTTC	CASSPLATVTYEQYF
NA	TRBV28	TRBJ2-3	NA	15	TGTGCCAGCAGTTTACGGCAGGGGAGGTCAGATACGCAGTATTTT	CASSLRQGRSDTQYF
NA	TRBV11-2	TRBJ1-5	NA	13	TGTGCCAGCAGCCAAGACAGGAATCAGCCCCAGCATTTT	CASSQDRNQPQHF
NA	TRBV2	TRBJ2-2	TRBD2	15	TGTGCCAGCAGGACGGGACTAGCGGGACCCGGGGAGCTGTTTTTT	CASRTGLAGPGELFF
NA	TRBV28	TRBJ2-7	TRBD2	15	TGTGCCAGCAGCCCTAGCGGGACTAGTAGCTACGAGCAGTACTTC	CASSPSGTSSYEQYF
NA	TRBV30	TRBJ2-2	NA	15	TGTGCCTGGAGTGTATTGGTCCCCTCGGTTGGGGAGCTGTTTTTT	CAWSVLVPSVGELFF
NA	TRBV28	TRBJ1-1	NA	12	TGTGCCAGCCTTCAGGGAAGCACTGAAGCTTTCTTT	CASLQGSTEAFF
NA	TRBV4-1	TRBJ1-2	NA	16	TGCGCCAGCAGCCAAGAAAGAGCAGCCAATAACTATGGCTACACCTTC	CASSQERAANNYGYTF
NA	TRBV6-2/TRBV6-3	TRBJ2-1	TRBD2	20	TGTGCCAGCAGTTACTCGTCCGGGACTAGCCCTCGGAGCTCCTACAATGAGCAGTTCTTC	CASSYSSGTSPRSSYNEQFF
NA	TRBV5-4	TRBJ2-1	NA	13	TGTGCCAGCAGCCTTCCGGGGAACGATGAGCAGTTCTTC	CASSLPGNDEQFF
NA	TRBV18	TRBJ1-5	NA	16	TGTGCCAGCTCTTTTTCGGCGGGGGCCCAAAATCAGCCCCAGCATTTT	CASSFSAGAQNQPQHF
NA	TRBV5-6	TRBJ1-2	NA	14	TGTGCCAGCAGCTTGTCACCAGGAGACTATGGCTACACCTTC	CASSLSPGDYGYTF
NA	TRBV9	TRBJ2-1	NA	14	TGTGCCAGCAATCCAAGAGTCCGGGACGAAGAGCAGTTCTTC	CASNPRVRDEEQFF
NA	TRBV18	TRBJ2-7	TRBD1	14	TGTGCCAGCTCGCCTACAGGGGGTTTCGACGAGCAGTACTTC	CASSPTGGFDEQYF
NA	TRBV6-5	TRBJ2-1	NA	13	TGTGCCAGCAGGGCGTTTCGGTTGAATGAGCAGTTCTTC	CASRAFRLNEQFF
once	TRBV7-9	TRBJ1-2	NA	15	TGTGCCAGCAGCTGGGGAACCCAAGTGGACTATGGCTACACCTTC	CASSWGTQVDYGYTF
NA	TRBV19	TRBJ1-6	NA	16	TGTGCCAGTAGTATTTTCGCCGGGACGGACACTAGGGCCCTCCACTTT	CASSIFAGTDTRALHF